This TCR beta chain comes out of a study of shared clonotypes between healthy human individuals. TCRdb's table, derived via immunoSEQ multiplex PCR, lists solely in-frame clones and lacks some. The table shows around 2,000,000 clones, with about 95% occurring only once. Naive CD8 populations comprised CD45RO-negative cells positively selected for CCR7, excluding terminally differentiated effector memory CD45RA+ cells. Germline CDR1 reads SGDLS; CDR2 reads YYNGEE. The CDR3 consists of 17 residues. The ends lost 0 bases at V and 3 bases at J; junction bases unmatched: 7. The chain has TRBV9 and TRBJ2-1; 9 bases align to TRBD1. The receptor was isolated from a man younger than 30 in good health. Sequenced: naive CD8+ T cells sorted from blood. This CDR3 reads CASSVGFLGQGYNEQFF. In DNA form, the CDR3 reads TGTGCCAGCAGCGTAGGTTTTTTGGGACAGGGCTACAATGAGCAGTTCTTC.